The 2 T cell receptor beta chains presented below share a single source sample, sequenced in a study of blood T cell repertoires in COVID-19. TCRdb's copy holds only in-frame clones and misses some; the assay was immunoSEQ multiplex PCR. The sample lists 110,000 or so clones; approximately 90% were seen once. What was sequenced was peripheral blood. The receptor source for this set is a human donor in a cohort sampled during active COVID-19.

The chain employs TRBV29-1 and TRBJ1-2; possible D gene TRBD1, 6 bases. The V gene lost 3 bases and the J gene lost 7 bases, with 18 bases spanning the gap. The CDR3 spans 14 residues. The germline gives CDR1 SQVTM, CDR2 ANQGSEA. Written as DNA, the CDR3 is TGCAGCGTTGATGGAAGGGCAACAGGGTCTGGCTACACCTTC. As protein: CSVDGRATGSGYTF.

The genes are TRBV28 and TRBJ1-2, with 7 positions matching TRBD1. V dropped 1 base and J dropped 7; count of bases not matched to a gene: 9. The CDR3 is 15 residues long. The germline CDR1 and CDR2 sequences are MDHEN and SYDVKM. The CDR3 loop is CASSLSTGFLGGYTF. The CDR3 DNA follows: TGTGCCAGCAGTTTATCGACAGGGTTCTTGGGTGGCTACACCTTC.